This T cell receptor beta chain emerged from a study of control samples from healthy donors and cancer patients. The repertoire was sequenced with immunoSEQ multiplex PCR; TCRdb's copy has only in-frame clones and lacks some. The table records 90,000 or so clones, 85% to 90% of them present only once. The CDR3 contains 16 residues. V shed 2 bases and J shed 5 bases, with 16 bases lying between them. CDR1 SGHVS and CDR2 FNYEAQ come from the germline V gene. The rearrangement links TRBV7-6 to TRBJ2-1; D is perhaps TRBD2 (7 bases). The clonotype originates from a woman in her 50s in good health. The source material was blood. CDR3 sequence (DNA): TGTGCCAGCAGCTTATCGAGGGGAGGGGGAGACAATGAGCAGTTCTTC. The encoded protein is CASSLSRGGGDNEQFF.